These 5 T cell receptor beta chains came from one sample sequenced in a study of blood T cell repertoires in COVID-19. Clones were sequenced by immunoSEQ multiplex PCR, and TCRdb holds only the in-frame ones, with some missing. Here the sample spans roughly 150,000 clones, roughly nine tenths being singletons. Sequenced sample: peripheral blood. These receptors were taken from a woman aged 70 to 79 with acute or convalescent COVID-19.

The chain carries TRBV7-2 and TRBJ2-2; TRBD2 agrees at 9 bases. J gave up 6 bases and V 3 bases, and 8 bases lay outside the gene matches. The length of the CDR3 is 16 residues. CDR1 is SGHTA and CDR2 is FQGNSA in the germline V gene. The CDR3 loop is CASSFLSGGFAGELFF. DNA of the CDR3: TGTGCCAGCAGCTTCTTAAGCGGGGGGTTCGCCGGGGAGCTGTTTTTT.

A note on this clone: The same CDR3 arises from other DNA sequences in this sample as well. The V gene is TRBV30, the J gene TRBJ1-4, with D tentatively TRBD1 (5 bases). The V gene lost 2 bases and the J gene lost 2 bases, with 9 bases spanning the gap. This CDR3 has 14 residues. Germline V gene sequence: CDR1 GTSNPN, CDR2 SVGIG (reference sequence). In nucleotides, the CDR3 is TGTGCCTGGAGTAGGGGAGGTACTAATGAAAAACTGTTTTTT. It encodes CAWSRGGTNEKLFF. The entire variable domain, with the rest obtained from reference TRBV30 and TRBJ1-4, is as follows: SQTIHQWPATLVQPVGSPLSLECTVEGTSNPNLYWYRQAAGRGLQLLFYSVGIGQISSEVPQNLSASRPQDRQFILSSKKLLLSDSGFYLCAWSRGGTNEKLFFGSGTQLSVL.

The genes are TRBV7-8 and TRBJ1-2; tentative D call: TRBD1 (5 bases). CDR3 length equals 12 residues. V was clipped by 5 bases and J by 4 bases, with 8 bases between them. Germline values: CDR1 SGHVS, CDR2 FQNEAQ. The CDR3 coding sequence is TGTGCCAGCAGCAGAGACAGCTATGGCTACACCTTC. Amino acids: CASSRDSYGYTF.

This clone has just a few counts. This chain links TRBV5-5 with TRBJ2-7; TRBD1 matches 10 bases. J gave up 2 bases and V 2 bases, and 4 bases lay outside the gene matches. The CDR3 is 15 amino acids. Germline CDR1 is SGHKS and CDR2 is YYEKEE (reference sequence). CDR3 sequence reads: CASSLGGTGAYEQYF. The CDR3 DNA sequence: TGTGCCAGCAGCTTAGGCGGGACAGGGGCCTACGAGCAGTACTTC.

This chain uses TRBV19 with TRBJ1-2; the D gene is possibly TRBD1 (6 bases). The CDR3 is 16 amino acids. Trimming stripped 4 bases from V and 8 bases from J, with 23 bases between. Per germline, CDR1 LNHDA and CDR2 SQIVND (reference sequence). The CDR3 sequence: CASSTLTGTYYLGYTF. CDR3 in DNA: TGTGCCAGTAGTACCCTGACAGGCACCTATTATCTCGGCTACACCTTC.